A single sample gave rise to the 24 T cell receptor beta chains below, sequenced in a study of cytomegalovirus exposure and HLA in healthy donors. Researchers ran the PCR with 60 Vbeta and 13 Jbeta primers. TCRdb's copy holds only in-frame clones and misses some; the assay was immunoSEQ multiplex PCR. The sample has around 99,000 clones, 76% seen once; the top ten hold 6.5% to 8.5%. Sequencing input: PBMCs. Receptors originate from a woman aged 50 to 60 in good health and CMV-seropositive.

This rearrangement joins TRBV9 to TRBJ2-3, with 9 nucleotides matching TRBD1. The CDR3 loop spans 15 amino acids. Germline CDR1 is SGDLS and CDR2 is YYNGEE. Germline trimming cut 7 bases from V and 3 bases from J; bases unmatched to any gene: 9. This CDR3 is CASGGDREGTDTQYF. DNA of the CDR3: TGTGCCAGCGGTGGGGACAGGGAGGGGACAGATACGCAGTATTTT.

The chain carries TRBV5-4 and TRBJ1-6; TRBD1 matches at 7 bases. The germline V gene has CDR1 SGHNT and CDR2 YYREEE (reference sequence). Unmatched junction bases numbered 5, after V lost 2 bases and J lost 6 bases. The length of the CDR3 is 15 residues. The CDR3 nucleotides read TGTGCCAGCAGCTTACCCGGACAGGTTAATTCACCCCTCCACTTT. Amino acids: CASSLPGQVNSPLHF.

The chain has TRBV4-3 and TRBJ2-5; perhaps TRBD2 as D (6 bases). Germline values: CDR1 LGHNA, CDR2 YSLEER. V dropped 0 bases and J dropped 2 bases, with 7 bases sitting between them. The CDR3 has 14 amino acids. The CDR3 bases are TGCGCCAGCAGCCAAGAACGGGGGCAAGAGACCCAGTACTTC. It specifies CASSQERGQETQYF.

The rearrangement uses TRBV9 and TRBJ2-1, with a tentative D call TRBD2 (5 bases). The CDR3 is 13 residues long. CDR1 is SGDLS and CDR2 is YYNGEE in the germline V gene. V dropped 0 bases and J dropped 8 bases, with 9 bases sitting between them. The CDR3 nucleotides are TGTGCCAGCAGCGTAGTTCCCGGGGATGAGCAGTTCTTC. It yields the protein CASSVVPGDEQFF.

The chain carries TRBV19 and TRBJ1-1, with 9 bases lining up with TRBD1. The V and J ends lost 5 bases and 1 base, in that order; junction bases with no gene match: 8. CDR1 and CDR2 (germline): LNHDA, SQIVND (reference sequence). There are 16 residues in the CDR3. CDR3 nucleotide sequence: TGTGCCAGTAGTTATCGGGACAGGGCTAAGAACACTGAAGCTTTCTTT. Amino acids: CASSYRDRAKNTEAFF.

The J gene is TRBJ2-5, the V gene TRBV6-6; 13 bases agree with TRBD2. Per the germline V gene, CDR1 is MNHNY and CDR2 is SVGAGI (reference sequence). Losses at the gene ends were 6 bases for V and 5 bases for J; bases not matched to a gene: 6. The CDR3 extends over 15 amino acids. In DNA, the CDR3 is TGTGCCAGCAGCCGGGGGACTAGCGGGGCGGAGACCCAGTACTTC. It specifies CASSRGTSGAETQYF.

The rearrangement joins TRBV29-1 to TRBJ2-1; TRBD2 agrees at 9 bases. This CDR3 is 14 amino acids long. The ends lost 8 bases at V and 4 bases at J; junction bases unmatched: 9. CDR1 and CDR2 (germline): SQVTM, ANQGSEA. The CDR3 reads CSTTKLAGYNEQFF. The DNA for the CDR3 is TGCAGCACTACCAAGCTAGCGGGATACAATGAGCAGTTCTTC.

This clone showed up just once. CDR3 in DNA: TGCGCCAGCAGTGAGTCGGTGGGACAGGGGCGTCCCTACGAGCAGTACTTC. It is translated as CASSESVGQGRPYEQYF. This chain joins TRBV10-2 and TRBJ2-7; 10 positions agree with TRBD1. CDR1 is WSHSY, CDR2 SAAADI, per germline. The CDR3 is 17 residues long. V trimming: 0 bases; J trimming: 2 bases; junction bases outside the gene matches: 7.

This chain uses TRBV11-1 with TRBJ2-2; 8 bases align to TRBD2. The CDR3 has 17 amino acids. The V and J ends lost 4 bases and 6 bases, in that order; junction bases with no gene match: 13. In germline, CDR1 is SGHAT, CDR2 FQDESV (reference sequence). The CDR3 DNA sequence: TGTGCCAGCAGCTCCGACGCCGGGACTAGAAGGTCCGGGGAGCTGTTTTTT. Its translation: CASSSDAGTRRSGELFF.

This chain joins TRBV7-2 and TRBJ2-2; D ambiguous. The CDR3 has 14 residues. Looked up from germline, CDR1 is SGHTA and CDR2 is FQGNSA. Trimming pared 3 bases from V and 1 base from J, leaving 6 bases between. The CDR3 nucleotides read TGTGCCAGCAGCTTCTCCTTGAACACCGGGGAGCTGTTTTTT. This gives the protein CASSFSLNTGELFF.

The chain joins TRBV7-3 to TRBJ2-6; possibly TRBD1 for D (6 bases). Germline CDR1 SGHTA, CDR2 FQGTGA. This CDR3 region has 18 residues. V was clipped by 4 bases and J by 2 bases, with 18 bases between them. The CDR3 sequence: CASSSQQGSVTGANVLTF. The CDR3 DNA sequence: TGTGCCAGCAGCTCACAACAGGGAAGTGTCACTGGGGCCAACGTCCTGACTTTC.

The chain combines TRBV28 with TRBJ2-5, with TRBD2 matching over 7 bases. The CDR3 has 16 residues. V lost 5 bases and J lost 4; bases outside the gene matches: 13. Germline-derived CDR1 and CDR2 are MDHEN and SYDVKM. The CDR3 sequence is CASSPTPGRRGETQYF. The CDR3 DNA reads TGTGCCAGCAGTCCCACCCCCGGGAGGCGGGGAGAGACCCAGTACTTC.

V gene TRBV10-3 combines with J gene TRBJ1-1; possible D gene TRBD1, 6 bases. V was pared by 7 bases and J by 3 bases, with 15 bases between. Germline-derived CDR1 and CDR2 are ENHRY and SYGVKD. The CDR3 contains 14 residues. The CDR3 region is CAITSGGLDTEAFF. The CDR3 nucleotides are TGTGCCATCACTTCGGGGGGCCTCGACACTGAAGCTTTCTTT.

The chain uses TRBV2 and TRBJ2-5; TRBD2 matches 11 bases. The CDR3 loop spans 15 amino acids. J was trimmed by 4 bases and V by 7 bases; bases with no gene match: 8. In germline, CDR1 is SNHLY, CDR2 FYNNEI. The CDR3 coding sequence is TGTGCCAGCACCGGTAGACTAGCGGGGAGAGAGACCCAGTACTTC. This encodes CASTGRLAGRETQYF.

The chain employs TRBV5-3 and TRBJ2-3; the match to TRBD2 covers 8 bases. TRBV5-3 is flagged as an ORF with uncertain function. V trimming: 4 bases; J trimming: 9 bases; junction bases outside the gene matches: 10. The CDR3 spans 14 residues. The CDR3 nucleotides read TGTGCCAGAAGCCCAGGGGTGCTAGCGGGCACGCAGTATTTT. This codes for CARSPGVLAGTQYF.

The rearrangement uses TRBV7-6 and TRBJ2-1, with 10 bases fitting TRBD2. J gave up 4 bases and V 4 bases, and 10 bases lay outside the gene matches. The CDR3 loop spans 17 amino acids. Germline CDR1 SGHVS, CDR2 FNYEAQ. CDR3 sequence: CASSSGLAESIYNEQFF. For the CDR3, the DNA is TGTGCCAGCAGCTCCGGACTAGCGGAATCCATATACAATGAGCAGTTCTTC. Drawing the rest from reference TRBV7-6 and TRBJ2-1, the complete variable domain is GAGVSQSPRYKVTKRGQDVALRCDPISGHVSLYWYRQALGQGPEFLTYFNYEAQQDKSGLPNDRFSAERPEGSISTLTIQRTEQRDSAMYRCASSSGLAESIYNEQFFGPGTRLTVL.

This clone was seen just once. V and J are TRBV19 and TRBJ2-3; possible D gene TRBD2, 6 bases. The CDR3 runs to 18 residues. Trimming removed 6 bases from V and 2 bases from J, with 24 bases in between. The germline gives CDR1 LNHDA, CDR2 SQIVND (reference sequence). In nucleotides, the CDR3 is TGTGCCAGTAGACCCTCTTCCGTAGTAGCGGCTTTCACAGATACGCAGTATTTT. It specifies CASRPSSVVAAFTDTQYF.

The CDR3 bases are TGCGCCAGCAGCGGACAGGGCGGCAATGAGCAGTTCTTC. Translated: CASSGQGGNEQFF. The rearrangement joins TRBV5-1 to TRBJ2-1; 8 positions match TRBD1. Germline CDR1 SGHRS, CDR2 YFSETQ. V lost 4 bases and J lost 6; bases outside the gene matches: 3. This CDR3 contains 13 residues.

CDR3 protein: CASSLRLAGGPISYNEQFF. Written as DNA, the CDR3 is TGTGCCAGCAGCCTTCGACTAGCGGGAGGGCCAATTTCCTACAATGAGCAGTTCTTC. The rearrangement links TRBV7-9 to TRBJ2-1; 14 positions agree with TRBD2. The CDR3 loop spans 19 amino acids. V was clipped by 5 bases and J by 1 base; unmatched bases: 10. Per germline, CDR1 SEHNR and CDR2 FQNEAQ (reference sequence).

V is TRBV27 and J is TRBJ1-5; no clear D. The V and J ends lost 6 bases and 4 bases respectively, with 13 bases between them. This CDR3 has 14 residues. Germline loops: CDR1 MNHEY, CDR2 SMNVEV (reference sequence). The CDR3: CASSLYSTNQPQHF. The CDR3 nucleotides read TGTGCCAGCAGCCTATACAGTACTAATCAGCCCCAGCATTTT.

CDR3 sequence: CASSLSVNQPQHF. CDR3 DNA sequence: TGTGCCAGCAGTCTCAGTGTGAATCAGCCCCAGCATTTT. The chain employs TRBV2 and TRBJ1-5, with no clear D. Germline CDR1 and CDR2: SNHLY and FYNNEI. The CDR3 covers 13 residues. V lost 5 bases, J lost 4 bases, and 9 bases lay in between.

Remarks on this clone: An end of the junction does not agree with germline; a read error may underlie this. The chain uses TRBV7-7 and TRBJ1-1; 9 nucleotides agree with TRBD1. The CDR3 length is 13 residues. Looked up from germline, CDR1 is SSHAT and CDR2 is FNYEAQ (reference sequence). The CDR3 DNA sequence: TGTGCTAGCAGCTTGGACAGGGGCACTGAAGCTTTCTTT. Translated: CASSLDRGTEAFF.

This clone was recorded a few times. J is TRBJ2-7 and V is TRBV6-8; 8 bases line up with TRBD1. V lost 0 bases and J lost 3; bases outside the gene matches: 10. The V gene's germline CDR1 is MNHGY and CDR2 SAAAGT. The CDR3 contains 17 residues. The CDR3 spells CASSYSWRGTGDYEQYF. The CDR3, as DNA: TGTGCCAGCAGTTACTCGTGGCGAGGGACAGGTGACTACGAGCAGTACTTC.

The V gene is TRBV7-3, the J gene TRBJ2-2, with 9 bases fitting TRBD2. The germline CDR1 and CDR2 sequences are SGHTA and FQGTGA. The CDR3 is made up of 17 amino acids. Trimming at V came to 3 bases and at J to 1 base, leaving 6 bases not matched to a gene. The CDR3 nucleotides are TGTGCCAGCAGCTTCCTTAGCGGGGGAGTGAACACCGGGGAGCTGTTTTTT. Protein sequence: CASSFLSGGVNTGELFF.